The 4 T cell receptor beta chains below come from one sample, sequenced in a study of blood T cell repertoires in COVID-19 (dated by TCRdb to about 2020). The library was built by means of the immunoSEQ multiplex PCR assay. TCRdb re-hosts the immuneACCESS table, in-frame sequences only. Its copies lack some clones; in the studies checked, an unresolved V gene accounts for under half of them, and the cause for the rest is not known. This sample is represented by under 400,000 clones; approximately 89% of them were singletons. Together, the top ten hold 3% to 4.5% of the sample. Sequenced sample: peripheral blood. The origin of the receptors is a woman in her sixties with COVID-19, enrolled during active disease.

This chain joins TRBV27 and TRBJ2-5; 10 bases are a match to TRBD1. V lost 5 bases to trimming and J lost 1 base; unmatched junction nucleotides: 4. The CDR3 covers 15 residues. CDR1 is MNHEY, CDR2 SMNVEV, per germline (reference sequence). The CDR3 sequence: CASSPWTGGQETQYF. The CDR3 region has the DNA TGTGCCAGCAGTCCCTGGACAGGGGGCCAAGAGACCCAGTACTTC.

The V call is TRBV12-3 or TRBV12-4, the J call TRBJ1-2, with D hard to call. Trimming took off 8 bases at V and 8 bases at J, with 18 bases between the two ends. This CDR3 has 13 residues. The CDR3 loop reads CASAHSESLGYTF. The CDR3, as DNA: TGTGCCAGCGCTCACAGTGAGAGTTTGGGCTACACCTTC.

CDR3 in amino acids: CASRLATLVSIDHRRGYLNQPQHF. The CDR3 DNA reads as TGTGCAAGTCGCTTAGCCACCTTAGTCTCCATCGATCATAGACGAGGATATTTAAATCAGCCCCAGCATTTT. V usage is TRBV12-2 and J usage is TRBJ1-5. TRBV12-2 is a known pseudogene. The CDR3 sequence is 24 residues long.

The rearrangement joins TRBV12-3 or TRBV12-4 to TRBJ1-1; the match to TRBD1 covers 7 bases. Unmatched junction bases numbered 2, after V lost 5 bases and J lost 8 bases. The length of the CDR3 is 11 residues. CDR3 nucleotide sequence: TGTGCCAGCAGTCTACAGGGGGAAGCTTTCTTT. It yields the protein CASSLQGEAFF.